These 7 T cell receptor beta chains came from one sample sequenced in a study of spatial heterogeneity in lung cancer. TCRdb independently ran MiXCR on the 5' RACE reads; one entry per CDR3 protein. The table has under 50,000 distinct CDR3 sequences, about 5.2% seen once. Documented time point: sample taken at primary tumor resection. The sequencing here drew on PBMCs, taken at surgery. These receptors originate from a female donor with early-stage non-small cell lung cancer.

To note about this clonotype: A read error may explain this, as a much larger clone is one base away. CDR3 sequence (DNA): TGTGCCAGCCCGGGGGGGAGCACAGATACGCAGTATTTT. Translating it yields CASPGGSTDTQYF. This chain connects TRBV3-1 to TRBJ2-3, with 8 bases matching TRBD2. The V gene end was trimmed by 8 bases and the J gene end by 0 bases; junction bases not matched to a gene: 1. The CDR3 spans 13 residues. Looked up from germline, CDR1 is LGHDT and CDR2 is YNNKEL (reference sequence).

This clonotype has a handful of counts. The gene calls are TRBV12-3 or TRBV12-4 and TRBJ2-2; D possibly corresponds to TRBD1 (5 bases). CDR3 length: 13 residues. V lost 5 bases and J lost 6, with 10 bases in between. DNA of the CDR3: TGTGCCAGCAGTCCGGACAATCCCGGGGAGCTGTTTTTT. This codes for CASSPDNPGELFF.

The sample holds many counts of this clonotype. V gene TRBV29-1 combines with J gene TRBJ1-5; 7 bases line up with TRBD1. With V trimmed by 2 bases and J by 3 bases, 4 bases remained unmatched. Per germline, CDR1 SQVTM and CDR2 ANQGSEA. This CDR3 has 14 residues. The CDR3 here is CSVEPRGFNQPQHF. The CDR3 DNA sequence: TGCAGCGTTGAACCCAGGGGGTTCAATCAGCCCCAGCATTTT.

There are a few counts of this clonotype. V gene TRBV27 combines with J gene TRBJ1-1; 10 nucleotides match TRBD1. Germline CDR1 reads MNHEY; CDR2 reads SMNVEV (reference sequence). CDR3 size: 16 residues. The junction had 9 bases not matched to a gene; V was cut back by 5 bases and J by 3 bases. This CDR3 is CASSMYPGTGDTEAFF. The CDR3 DNA is TGTGCCAGCAGTATGTATCCCGGGACAGGGGACACTGAAGCTTTCTTT.

This clonotype was found many times. The chain recombines TRBV6-5 with TRBJ2-3, with a possible D match to TRBD2 (6 bases). The V end was cut by 4 bases, the J end by 2 bases, with 13 bases between. The CDR3 sequence is 15 residues long. CDR1 MNHEY and CDR2 SVGAGI come from the germline V gene. The CDR3 coding sequence is TGTGCCAGCAGTTGGGACTCTCCTAACACAGATACGCAGTATTTT. This sequence encodes CASSWDSPNTDTQYF.

This clonotype has at least ten counts. This rearrangement joins TRBV19 to TRBJ2-1; 10 bases match TRBD2. The V segment lost 4 bases and the J segment 4 bases; nucleotides outside the gene matches: 7. Germline V CDR1 and CDR2: LNHDA, SQIVND (reference sequence). This CDR3 has 16 amino acids. The CDR3 sequence is CASSTLAGGLYNEQFF. DNA of the CDR3: TGTGCCAGTAGTACCTTAGCGGGGGGCCTTTACAATGAGCAGTTCTTC.

This clonotype was seen many times. V usage is TRBV12-3 or TRBV12-4 and J usage is TRBJ2-2; D remains unclear. This CDR3 contains 12 residues. The V gene lost 1 base and the J gene lost 6 bases, with 3 bases spanning the gap. The CDR3 DNA sequence: TGTGCCAGCAGTTTAGGTTCCGGGGAGCTGTTTTTT. As protein: CASSLGSGELFF.